Each of the 7 T cell receptor beta chains below was sequenced from the same sample in a study of shared clonotypes between healthy human individuals. The repertoire was sequenced with immunoSEQ multiplex PCR; TCRdb's copy has only in-frame clones and lacks some. The sample includes 1.6 million or so clones, more than 95% of them seen just once. Sequencing was carried out using naive CD4+ T cells sorted from blood. As to subset: CD45RA+ positively selected. These receptors all come from a man between 25 and 39 years old in good health.

The chain couples TRBV5-1 to TRBJ2-7; tentative D call: TRBD2 (5 bases). The V end lost 4 bases, the J end lost 2 bases, and 10 bases lay between the germline ends. Germline assignment: CDR1 SGHRS and CDR2 YFSETQ. The CDR3 is made up of 13 amino acids. CDR3 in amino acids: CASSDLGAYEQYF. The DNA of the CDR3 is TGCGCCAGCAGCGATTTGGGAGCCTACGAGCAGTACTTC.

The V gene is TRBV5-4, the J gene TRBJ2-1; 9 nucleotides line up with TRBD1. CDR1 is SGHNT, CDR2 YYREEE, per germline (reference sequence). The CDR3 extends over 14 amino acids. Germline trimming cut 4 bases from V and 9 bases from J; bases unmatched to any gene: 8. The CDR3 reads CASSVGTGKAEQFF. The DNA of the CDR3 is TGTGCCAGCAGCGTGGGGACAGGGAAAGCTGAGCAGTTCTTC.

The chain recombines TRBV30 with TRBJ1-2; possible D gene TRBD1, 6 bases. The CDR3 is 14 residues long. Deletions cut 2 bases from V and 7 bases from J, with 17 bases between. From germline, CDR1 is GTSNPN and CDR2 SVGIG (reference sequence). CDR3 sequence reads: CAWSTGRGGSGYTF. DNA for the CDR3: TGTGCCTGGAGTACGGGCAGGGGTGGGAGTGGCTACACCTTC.

The chain combines TRBV11-2 with TRBJ1-1; possible D gene TRBD1, 5 bases. Trimming took off 5 bases at V and 1 base at J, with 14 bases between the two ends. The germline CDR1 and CDR2 sequences are SGHAT and FQNNGV. This CDR3 comprises 15 residues. Written as DNA, the CDR3 is TGTGCCAGCAGCCCTGGTCCAGACAGGAACACTGAAGCTTTCTTT. This translates into CASSPGPDRNTEAFF. Full variable domain (remainder filled in from reference TRBV11-2 and TRBJ1-1): EAGVAQSPRYKIIEKRQSVAFWCNPISGHATLYWYQQILGQGPKLLIQFQNNGVVDDSQLPKDRFSAERLKGVDSTLKIQPAKLEDSAVYLCASSPGPDRNTEAFFGQGTRLTVV.

This CDR3 is CASSETSGRGWTEAFF. The CDR3 bases are TGTGCCAGCAGTGAAACATCGGGGAGGGGGTGGACTGAAGCTTTCTTT. The V call is TRBV6-1, the J call TRBJ1-1; maybe TRBD1 (6 bases). Trimming took off 2 bases at V and 5 bases at J, with 18 bases between the two ends. From germline, CDR1 is MNHNS and CDR2 SASEGT. The CDR3 consists of 16 residues.

The CDR3 DNA follows: TGTGCCAGCAGCCCCGGACTATCTGTAGCCAAAAACATTCAGTACTTC. Its translation: CASSPGLSVAKNIQYF. J is TRBJ2-4 and V is TRBV5-4; D perhaps matches TRBD2 (6 bases). Trimming shortened V by 4 bases and J by 0 bases, and 14 bases separated the two germline ends. CDR3 length equals 16 residues. Germline V gives CDR1 SGHNT, CDR2 YYREEE (reference sequence).

The CDR3 loop is CASSLASSGMGELFF. The CDR3 nucleotides read TGCGCCAGCAGCTTGGCCTCTAGCGGGATGGGGGAGCTGTTTTTT. The chain joins TRBV5-1 to TRBJ2-2; 9 bases map to TRBD2. The CDR3 extends over 15 amino acids. J lost 8 bases, V lost 0 bases, and 5 bases had no gene match. Germline CDR1 and CDR2: SGHRS and YFSETQ. Full variable domain (remainder filled in from reference TRBV5-1 and TRBJ2-2): KAGVTQTPRYLIKTRGQQVTLSCSPISGHRSVSWYQQTPGQGLQFLFEYFSETQRNKGNFPGRFSGRQFSNSRSEMNVSTLELGDSALYLCASSLASSGMGELFFGEGSRLTVL.